Reported below is one T cell receptor (beta chain). The repertoire was sequenced with immunoSEQ multiplex PCR; TCRdb's copy has only in-frame clones and lacks some. The repertoire has 80,000 to 130,000 clones, about 92% of them found once; the top ten carry around 1.2%. The data belong to a study of T cell changes during pregnancy in multiple sclerosis. Germline loops: CDR1 LNHDA, CDR2 SQIVND (reference sequence). The CDR3 loop spans 16 amino acids. V shed 6 bases, J shed 1 base, and the junction held 8 bases outside the gene matches. The sample in question was peripheral blood, obtained in the second trimester of pregnancy. The chain links TRBV19 to TRBJ2-2, with 7 bases matching TRBD1. This clonotype was obtained from a female donor with multiple sclerosis, enrolled in a pregnancy study. CDR3 sequence: CASSPYGTVNTGELFF. CDR3 bases: TGTGCCAGTAGCCCGTATGGGACAGTGAACACCGGGGAGCTGTTTTTT.